This record covers a single T cell receptor beta chain. In the authors' workflow: How many nucleated cells were present was estimated from reference gene primer amplification. Sequenced by immunoSEQ multiplex PCR; TCRdb stores in-frame clones only, minus some. Clone size and V and J calls were adopted from that table, with D and trimming inferred from the DNA. The sample has around 130,000 clones; approximately 89% are singletons. The data derive from a study of blood T cell repertoires in COVID-19. The wider study: Sites across the United States, Italy and Spain contributed samples from acute and convalescent COVID-19. Nucleic acid was either cDNA or gDNA, and it came from T cells, B-cell-depleted T cells, or PBMCs.

V lost 4 bases, J lost 6 bases, and 12 bases lay in between. There are 14 residues in the CDR3. Germline lookup yields CDR1 MNHEY and CDR2 SMNVEV (reference sequence). The receptor was derived from a woman aged 55-69 years with acute or convalescent COVID-19. V usage is TRBV27 and J usage is TRBJ2-2, with D possibly being TRBD1 (6 bases). Sequencing used peripheral blood. CDR3 in amino acids: CASSWQGSAGELFF. CDR3 DNA sequence: TGTGCCAGCAGTTGGCAGGGGTCAGCCGGGGAGCTGTTTTTT.